These T cell receptor beta chains were read from a single sample in a study of blood T cell repertoires in COVID-19. The table came from immunoSEQ multiplex PCR; TCRdb's copy has only in-frame clones and leaves some out. The sample shows around 400,000 clones, about 87% of them seen only once. The sample taken for sequencing was peripheral blood. The receptors derive from a woman under 40 with COVID-19, enrolled during active disease. CDR3s include the opening cysteine and the closing phenylalanine or tryptophan. A D gene is named only where the DNA matches it firmly. Clone size is not always given. Where it is, it says once, few, many or a class for expanded clones.

cdr3_aa	cdr3_nt	clone_size	j_call	d_call	v_call
CASTFLQGWDEKLFF	TGTGCCAGCACCTTTCTTCAGGGATGGGATGAAAAACTGTTTTTT	.	TRBJ1-4	.	TRBV27
CASSRTGGDEKLFF	TGTGCCAGCAGCCGGACAGGGGGCGATGAAAAACTGTTTTTT	.	TRBJ1-4	TRBD1	TRBV11-1
CASSQGAAGLTNTGELFF	TGCGCCAGCAGCCAAGGGGCAGCGGGCCTAACGAACACCGGGGAGCTGTTTTTT	.	TRBJ2-2	.	TRBV4-3
CAISENSGGDQPQHF	TGTGCCATCAGTGAGAATTCGGGAGGCGATCAGCCCCAGCATTTT	.	TRBJ1-5	.	TRBV10-3
CASSLYSGVTTEAFF	TGTGCCAGCAGCCTGTACTCGGGGGTAACCACTGAAGCTTTCTTT	once	TRBJ1-1	.	TRBV5-6
CATSRTAGPYEQYF	TGTGCCACCAGCAGGACAGCAGGGCCCTACGAGCAGTACTTC	.	TRBJ2-7	.	TRBV15
CASSQDAERSNQPQHF	TGCGCCAGCAGCCAAGATGCCGAGCGAAGCAATCAGCCCCAGCATTTT	.	TRBJ1-5	.	TRBV4-1
CSVRTGPNTEAFF	TGCAGCGTCAGGACAGGGCCGAACACTGAAGCTTTCTTT	.	TRBJ1-1	TRBD1	TRBV29-1
CASSLGRRSYEQYF	TGTGCCAGCAGCTTAGGGCGGCGATCCTACGAGCAGTACTTC	.	TRBJ2-7	.	TRBV7-2
CSADRDSADTQYF	TGCAGCGCCGACAGGGACTCGGCAGATACGCAGTATTTT	.	TRBJ2-3	.	TRBV29-1
CASSLVEGGGDTQYF	TGCGCCAGCAGCTTGGTCGAGGGAGGAGGGGATACGCAGTATTTT	.	TRBJ2-3	.	TRBV5-1
CASSPADMNTEAFF	TGTGCCAGCTCACCTGCAGACATGAACACTGAAGCTTTCTTT	.	TRBJ1-1	.	TRBV18
CASSDQKVQGAGGYTF	TGTGCCAGCAGTGATCAGAAAGTACAGGGGGCTGGAGGCTACACCTTC	.	TRBJ1-2	TRBD1	TRBV2
CASSPFGDSQANYGYTF	TGCGCCAGCAGCCCTTTCGGGGACAGCCAAGCTAACTATGGCTACACCTTC	.	TRBJ1-2	TRBD1	TRBV4-1
CASSQARGYQETQYF	TGCGCCAGCAGCCAGGCACGGGGGTATCAAGAGACCCAGTACTTC	.	TRBJ2-5	.	TRBV4-1
CASSLQGLAGGREQYF	TGCGCCAGCAGCTTGCAGGGACTAGCGGGAGGGCGGGAGCAGTACTTC	.	TRBJ2-7	TRBD2	TRBV5-1
CASRGDLATDTQYF	TGTGCCAGCAGGGGAGATTTGGCCACAGATACGCAGTATTTT	.	TRBJ2-3	.	TRBV2
CASSISGGRARQTQYF	TGTGCCAGTAGTATTTCTGGCGGGAGGGCCCGACAGACCCAGTACTTC	.	TRBJ2-5	TRBD2	TRBV19
CAWTQGARQPQHF	TGTGCCTGGACCCAGGGGGCGCGTCAGCCCCAGCATTTT	.	TRBJ1-5	TRBD1	TRBV30
CAWSVGPQGKAPLHF	TGTGCCTGGAGTGTAGGCCCACAGGGTAAAGCACCCCTCCACTTT	.	TRBJ1-6	.	TRBV30
CASSPTGKEDWDQPQHF	TGTGCCAGCAGTCCGACAGGGAAGGAGGATTGGGATCAGCCCCAGCATTTT	.	TRBJ1-5	TRBD1	TRBV6-6
CASSLQGWNYGYTF	TGTGCCAGCAGCTTACAGGGCTGGAACTATGGCTACACCTTC	.	TRBJ1-2	.	TRBV6-5
CASSLFPGVGYGYTF	TGTGCCAGCAGTTTATTCCCAGGGGTTGGCTATGGCTACACCTTC	.	TRBJ1-2	.	TRBV28
CAWTRWDFYNEQFF	TGTGCCTGGACCCGATGGGACTTTTACAATGAGCAGTTCTTC	.	TRBJ2-1	.	TRBV30
CSVQQGAKRDPSEQYF	TGCAGCGTTCAACAGGGGGCAAAGCGGGACCCGAGCGAGCAGTACTTC	.	TRBJ2-7	TRBD1	TRBV29-1
CASSESNRGGYTF	TGCGCCAGCAGTGAGTCGAACCGAGGAGGCTACACCTTC	few	TRBJ1-2	.	TRBV10-1
CASSLGGLTDTQYF	TGCGCCAGCAGCTTGGGAGGACTCACAGATACGCAGTATTTT	.	TRBJ2-3	.	TRBV5-1
CASSASRGLGYTF	TGTGCCAGCAGCGCCTCCAGGGGGCTTGGCTACACCTTC	.	TRBJ1-2	TRBD1	TRBV14
CAWSGQGLTDTQYF	TGTGCCTGGAGCGGACAGGGCCTCACAGATACGCAGTATTTT	few	TRBJ2-3	TRBD1	TRBV30
CASSLRLVRDRNTEAFF	TGTGCCAGCAGCTTACGACTGGTAAGAGACCGGAACACTGAAGCTTTCTTT	.	TRBJ1-1	.	TRBV11-2
CASSLSPGPYQPQHF	TGTGCCAGCAGCTTAAGTCCAGGGCCTTATCAGCCCCAGCATTTT	.	TRBJ1-5	.	TRBV7-2
CASRPGLGGETQYF	TGTGCCAGCAGGCCCGGACTAGGTGGAGAGACCCAGTACTTC	.	TRBJ2-5	TRBD2	TRBV2
CASSPLGQGLEKLFF	TGTGCCAGCTCACCCCTGGGACAGGGTCTTGAAAAACTGTTTTTT	.	TRBJ1-4	TRBD1	TRBV18
CASSSLGSTDTQYF	TGTGCCAGCAGCTCCCTCGGGAGCACAGATACGCAGTATTTT	few	TRBJ2-3	.	TRBV7-9
CASSNSSGIHQETQYF	TGTGCCAGCAGCAATTCTAGCGGGATCCACCAAGAGACCCAGTACTTC	.	TRBJ2-5	.	TRBV21-1
CASTVAGTDTQYF	TGTGCCAGCACCGTCGCGGGCACAGATACGCAGTATTTT	.	TRBJ2-3	.	TRBV6-5
CASSQETSGRFSYEQYF	TGTGCCAGCAGCCAAGAAACAAGCGGACGCTTCTCCTACGAGCAGTACTTC	.	TRBJ2-7	.	TRBV3-1/TRBV3-2
CASTAPRGRSGHSYEQYF	TGTGCCAGCACCGCTCCGAGGGGGCGCAGCGGTCACAGTTACGAGCAGTACTTC	.	TRBJ2-7	TRBD1	TRBV2
CASSHPGGQETQYF	TGTGCCAGCAGTCACCCCGGGGGGCAAGAGACCCAGTACTTC	.	TRBJ2-5	TRBD2	TRBV28
CASSLGQGPEQYF	TGCGCCAGCAGCTTGGGCCAGGGTCCAGAGCAGTACTTC	many	TRBJ2-7	.	TRBV5-1
CASSVSTKGQGNGYTF	TGTGCCAGCAGCGTATCTACTAAGGGACAGGGGAATGGCTACACCTTC	.	TRBJ1-2	TRBD1	TRBV9
CASSRSTGDAYEQYF	TGTGCCAGCAGCCGATCGACAGGGGACGCCTACGAGCAGTACTTC	few	TRBJ2-7	TRBD1	TRBV6-5
CASTSPGITGELFF	TGTGCCAGCACCTCCCCGGGGATCACCGGGGAGCTGTTTTTT	.	TRBJ2-2	.	TRBV19
CASSLDNNQPQHF	TGTGCCAGCAGCTTAGACAACAATCAGCCCCAGCATTTT	many	TRBJ1-5	.	TRBV11-1
CASSQDPGQVTEAFF	TGCGCCAGCAGCCAAGATCCGGGACAGGTCACTGAAGCTTTCTTT	.	TRBJ1-1	TRBD1	TRBV4-3
CASSSGLAGSDEQFF	TGCGCCAGCAGCTCAGGACTAGCGGGTAGCGATGAGCAGTTCTTC	.	TRBJ2-1	TRBD2	TRBV5-1